This passage covers 27 T cell receptor beta chains from one sample sequenced in a study of T cell clonality in common variable immunodeficiency. Sequencing was performed with immunoSEQ multiplex PCR; in TCRdb, only in-frame clones are kept and a portion is missing. This sample comprises 50,000 or so clones, none seen once only. The sequencing sample was made of peripheral blood mononuclear cells. The receptors shown here come from a person aged 18 to 69 in good health.

This clone has ten or more counts. The read finishes 3 residues shy of the CDR3 end, and the germline J gene is used to complete it. The chain has TRBV7-2 and TRBJ2-4; 8 bases match TRBD2. Germline CDR1 is SGHTA and CDR2 is FQGNSA. This CDR3 has 13 amino acids. CDR3 protein: CASSFRAGDLQYF. The sequenced CDR3 bases are TGTGCCAGCAGCTTTAGAGCGGGGGATCTT.

This clone was found many times. CDR3 DNA, as far as it was read: TGTGCCAGCAGCTTAGGCCGGCAGGTTCGTGGGGAGACC. Protein product: CASSLGRQVRGET. The CDR3, in full, reads CASSLGRQVRGETQYF. This chain connects TRBV7-7 to TRBJ2-5; D not resolved. The read terminates 3 residues before the CDR3 end, so the remaining end is supplied by the germline J gene. V was cut by 1 base and J by 5 bases, with 17 bases left in between. The CDR3 covers 16 residues. CDR1 SSHAT and CDR2 FNYEAQ come from the germline V gene (reference sequence). Complete variable domain (other parts from reference TRBV7-7 and TRBJ2-5): GAGVSQSPRYKVTKRGQDVTLRCDPISSHATLYWYQQALGQGPEFLTYFNYEAQPDKSGLPSDRFSAERPEGSISTLTIQRTEQRDSAMYRCASSLGRQVRGETQYFGPGTRLLVL.

This clone was recorded many times. The read ends 3 residues before the CDR3 terminus; that terminus is restored from the germline J gene. This chain links TRBV29-1 with TRBJ1-2; a weak D match, TRBD1 (6 bases). Trimming cost V 0 bases and J 4 bases, with 9 bases left between them. CDR1 is SQVTM and CDR2 is ANQGSEA in the germline V gene. This CDR3 spans 13 amino acids. The part of the CDR3 DNA that was read is TGCAGCGTTGAAGAAGCGGACAGCTATGGC. This encodes CSVEEADSYG. The CDR3 in full is CSVEEADSYGYTF.

This clone was counted at least ten times. The read falls 3 residues short of the CDR3 end, and the missing part is taken from the germline J gene. The J gene is TRBJ1-2, the V gene TRBV7-2, with D perhaps TRBD1 (5 bases). This CDR3 is built from 17 residues. The germline V gene encodes CDR1 SGHTA and CDR2 FQGNSA. V lost 4 bases to trimming and J lost 2 bases, with 20 bases between them. The sequenced part of the CDR3 DNA is TGTGCCAGCAGCTCAGCCCGGGTCACAGGAGGCAACTATGGC. It yields the protein CASSSARVTGGNYG. The whole CDR3 is CASSSARVTGGNYGYTF.

This clone showed up many times. The read terminates 3 residues ahead of where the CDR3 ends, so the germline J gene completes it. The chain joins TRBV30 to TRBJ1-5, with D maybe TRBD1 (6 bases). The CDR3 is 15 amino acids. Trimming shortened V by 3 bases and J by 1 base, and 13 bases separated the two germline ends. Germline CDR1 GTSNPN, CDR2 SVGIG (reference sequence). The covered CDR3 bases are TGTGCCTGGAGCCAGGGGTCGGGAAGCAATCAGCCC. Translation: CAWSQGSGSNQP. The CDR3, in full, reads CAWSQGSGSNQPQHF.

This clone was counted at least ten times. The read finishes 3 residues shy of the CDR3 end, and the germline J gene is used to complete it. The chain has TRBV18 and TRBJ2-5, with 13 bases aligning to TRBD2. The CDR3 totals 17 residues. The V gene's germline CDR1 is KGHSH and CDR2 LQKENI. With V trimmed by 4 bases and J by 2 bases, 7 bases remained unmatched. The sequenced CDR3 bases are TGTGCCAGCTCACTGACTAGCGGGGGGCCCTCGCAAGAGACC. Translated, it gives CASSLTSGGPSQET. The CDR3 in its entirety is CASSLTSGGPSQETQYF. The full variable domain, rest sourced from reference TRBV18 and TRBJ2-5, is NAGVMQNPRHLVRRRGQEARLRCSPMKGHSHVYWYRQLPEEGLKFMVYLQKENIIDESGMPKERFSAEFPKEGPSILRIQQVVRGDSAAYFCASSLTSGGPSQETQYFGPGTRLLVL.

This clone was observed many times. The observed sequence ends 3 residues before the CDR3 terminus, with the missing tail filled in from the germline J gene. This rearrangement joins TRBV18 to TRBJ2-3, with 8 bases matching TRBD1. The CDR3 is 16 amino acids. With V trimmed by 2 bases and J by 0 bases, 4 bases remained unmatched. The germline gives CDR1 KGHSH, CDR2 LQKENI. The part of the CDR3 DNA that was read is TGTGCCAGCTCACCATGGGACAGGCTGAGCACAGATACG. This translates into CASSPWDRLSTDT. The entire CDR3 reads CASSPWDRLSTDTQYF.

This clone was seen ten or more times. Sequencing ends 3 residues short of the CDR3 end; the germline J gene provides the rest. V is TRBV5-6 and J is TRBJ1-1; no clear D gene. Germline assignment: CDR1 SGHDT and CDR2 YYEEEE. The length of the CDR3 is 12 residues. The sequenced part of the CDR3 DNA is TGTGCCAGCAGCAACCCAGCAGGAGAA. Protein sequence: CASSNPAGE. The full CDR3 is CASSNPAGEAFF.

This clone was seen many times. Read coverage stops 3 residues before the CDR3 terminus; the germline J gene supplies the remainder. The chain links TRBV10-3 to TRBJ1-2; 12 bases are a match to TRBD1. From germline, CDR1 is ENHRY and CDR2 SYGVKD. This CDR3 comprises 16 residues. V lost 5 bases and J lost 7; bases outside the gene matches: 11. CDR3 bases read: TGTGCCATCAGTCCCCGAACAGGGACAGGGGGCGGTGGC. It yields the protein CAISPRTGTGGGG. Given in full, the CDR3 is CAISPRTGTGGGGYTF.

Ten or more counts support this clone. Read coverage stops 3 residues before the CDR3 terminus; the germline J gene supplies the remainder. This chain uses TRBV29-1 with TRBJ2-5, with TRBD2 matching over 10 bases. J gave up 5 bases and V 6 bases, and 6 bases lay outside the gene matches. The CDR3 totals 13 residues. Germline values: CDR1 SQVTM, CDR2 ANQGSEA. Partial CDR3 DNA: TGCAGCGTCCGCTTTAGCGGGGGGGAGACC. This codes for CSVRFSGGET. Given in full, the CDR3 is CSVRFSGGETQYF.

This clone was detected many times. Read sequence stops 3 residues before the CDR3 end, and the germline J gene provides the missing end. The V and J genes are TRBV29-1 and TRBJ2-3; 11 positions agree with TRBD1. Germline-derived CDR1 and CDR2 are SQVTM and ANQGSEA. The junction had 9 bases not matched to a gene; V was cut back by 4 bases and J by 3 bases. The CDR3 runs 16 residues. The CDR3 bases that were read are TGCAGCGTTGTGGACAGGGGGCGATCCTTTACAGATACG. This encodes CSVVDRGRSFTDT. The entire CDR3 is CSVVDRGRSFTDTQYF.

As regards this clone: The read comes to an end 3 residues before the CDR3 does, leaving the germline J gene to fill in the end. The genes are TRBV6-1 and TRBJ1-2; perhaps TRBD1 as D (6 bases). Germline V gene data show CDR1 as MNHNS and CDR2 as SASEGT. This CDR3 spans 14 amino acids. The CDR3 region is CASSKGQFAYDYTF. The covered CDR3 bases are TGTGCCAGCAGTAAAGGACAGTTTGCCTACGAC.

CDR3 protein: CASKDGGAFLNEQFF. CDR3 DNA (partial): TGCGCCAGCAAAGACGGGGGGGCCTTTTTGAATGAG. V and J are TRBV5-1 and TRBJ2-1; 8 bases line up with TRBD2. With the read ending 3 residues before the CDR3 end, the germline J gene is used to fill in that end. The germline V gene encodes CDR1 SGHRS and CDR2 YFSETQ. With 6 bases clipped from V and 7 bases from J, the junction kept 12 bases outside the gene matches. The CDR3 covers 15 residues.

This clone was seen ten or more times. Sequencing ends 3 residues short of the CDR3 end; the germline J gene provides the rest. The gene calls are TRBV19 and TRBJ1-5; D possibly corresponds to TRBD1 (6 bases). Germline values: CDR1 LNHDA, CDR2 SQIVND (reference sequence). The CDR3 has 13 residues. The V gene lost 6 bases and the J gene lost 3 bases, with 9 bases spanning the gap. The CDR3 here is CASSDRPNQPQHF. Incomplete CDR3 DNA: TGTGCCAGTAGCGACAGGCCCAATCAGCCC.

This clone was recorded at least ten times. The read halts 3 residues ahead of the CDR3 end, with the missing end drawn from the germline J gene. The chain combines TRBV2 with TRBJ2-5; D gene ambiguous. V was trimmed by 7 bases and J by 5 bases, leaving 17 bases between them. This CDR3 has 14 amino acids. Looked up from germline, CDR1 is SNHLY and CDR2 is FYNNEI. This CDR3 reads CASIQFLRRETQYF. CDR3 DNA, as far as it was read: TGTGCCAGCATCCAATTCCTCCGCAGGGAGACC.

This clone occurred many times. The CDR3 is cut off 3 residues early in the read; its end comes from the germline J gene. The chain recombines TRBV10-1 with TRBJ2-1; a weak D match, TRBD1 (6 bases). The V gene lost 6 bases and the J gene lost 4 bases, with 10 bases spanning the gap. CDR1 and CDR2 (germline): WNHNN, SYGVQD (reference sequence). The CDR3 contains 13 residues. The CDR3 bases that were read are TGCGCCAGCAGCCAAGGACAGTACAATGAG. The encoded protein is CASSQGQYNE. The CDR3 as a whole reads CASSQGQYNEQFF.

There are many counts of this clone. Sequencing ends 3 residues short of the CDR3 end; the germline J gene provides the rest. The V call is TRBV20-1, the J call TRBJ1-2; 8 bases line up with TRBD1. Per germline, CDR1 DFQATT and CDR2 SNEGSKA (reference sequence). This CDR3 has 12 amino acids. The V and J ends lost 7 bases and 7 bases, in that order; junction bases with no gene match: 8. This CDR3 reads CSGRQGSGGYTF. CDR3 DNA (partial): TGCAGTGGGAGACAGGGGTCCGGTGGC.

This clone appeared many times. Read sequence stops 3 residues before the CDR3 end, and the germline J gene provides the missing end. The gene calls are TRBV5-1 and TRBJ1-1, with 8 bases that match TRBD1. This CDR3 is 13 amino acids long. The V segment lost 6 bases and the J segment 5 bases; nucleotides outside the gene matches: 6. Germline V gene data show CDR1 as SGHRS and CDR2 as YFSETQ. CDR3 in amino acids: CASNNRGGTEAFF. The DNA read from the CDR3 is TGCGCCAGCAACAACAGGGGGGGTACTGAA.

This clone was recorded many times. The CDR3 is cut off 3 residues early in the read; its end comes from the germline J gene. The chain combines TRBV13 with TRBJ1-3; TRBD1 aligns across 8 bases. The CDR3 runs to 15 residues. Trimming cost V 4 bases and J 4 bases; bases outside gene matches: 6. Germline V gives CDR1 PRHDT, CDR2 FYEKMQ (reference sequence). CDR3 protein: CASSSTGGPGNTIYF. CDR3 bases read: TGTGCCAGCAGCTCCACAGGGGGACCGGGAAACACC. Full variable domain (outside the CDR3, taken from reference TRBV13 and TRBJ1-3): AAGVIQSPRHLIKEKRETATLKCYPIPRHDTVYWYQQGPGQDPQFLISFYEKMQSDKGSIPDRFSAQQFSDYHSELNMSSLELGDSALYFCASSSTGGPGNTIYFGEGSWLTVV.

This clone was recorded many times. The CDR3 end lies 3 residues beyond the end of the read and is filled in from the germline J gene. The V call is TRBV19, the J call TRBJ2-4; maybe TRBD2 (6 bases). CDR1 is LNHDA, CDR2 SQIVND, per germline (reference sequence). V dropped 1 base and J dropped 8 bases, with 15 bases sitting between them. The CDR3 sequence is 15 residues long. CDR3 bases read: TGTGCCAGTAGTATAGGTGCGGGATATGGGGACATT. Protein product: CASSIGAGYGDI. The entire CDR3 protein reads CASSIGAGYGDIQYF.

With respect to this clone: The read gets to within 3 residues of the CDR3 end, and the germline J gene fills in the rest. V gene TRBV19 combines with J gene TRBJ2-3; 11 nucleotides agree with TRBD1. This CDR3 region has 17 residues. Germline V gene data show CDR1 as LNHDA and CDR2 as SQIVND (reference sequence). CDR3 bases read: TGTGCCACCCGGGGGACAGGGGGTAAAGTCTTCCAAGAGACG. Protein: CATRGTGGKVFQET. The entire CDR3 sequence reads CATRGTGGKVFQETQYF.

This clone appeared many times. The read finishes 3 residues shy of the CDR3 end, and the germline J gene is used to complete it. This chain links TRBV14 with TRBJ2-2; no reliable D call. The length of the CDR3 is 15 residues. Germline V gives CDR1 SGHDN, CDR2 FVKESK. The part of the CDR3 DNA that was read is TGTGCCAGCAGCTTAGTCACGGGTAGGAATGAAAAG. It specifies CASSLVTGRNEK. The CDR3 as a whole reads CASSLVTGRNEKLFF.

This clone has more than one count but fewer than ten. The CDR3 end falls 3 residues outside the read, so it is completed with the germline J gene. The chain combines TRBV6-2 or TRBV6-3 with TRBJ2-2; D gene uncertain. The CDR3 extends over 12 amino acids. Germline loops: CDR1 MNHEY, CDR2 SVGEGT. The V end was cut by 6 bases, the J end by 5 bases, with 7 bases between. This CDR3 reads CASRIPTGELFF. Incomplete CDR3 DNA: TGTGCCAGCAGAATCCCTACCGGGGAG.

The sample holds many counts of this clone. This chain's CDR3 is CSAPRLGDTQYF. Partial CDR3 DNA: TGCAGTGCACCGAGACTGGGTGATACG. The chain is built from TRBV20-1 and TRBJ2-3; D is uncertain. Sequencing ends 3 residues short of the CDR3 end; the germline J gene provides the rest. The ends were cut back, 6 bases at V and 6 bases at J, with 13 bases in the middle. Per the germline V gene, CDR1 is DFQATT and CDR2 is SNEGSKA (reference sequence). The CDR3 loop spans 12 amino acids.

In this sample, this clone turned up a few times. The read halts 3 residues ahead of the CDR3 end, with the missing end drawn from the germline J gene. The V and J genes are TRBV30 and TRBJ1-5; D remains ambiguous. V lost 1 base and J 3 bases, leaving 10 bases between the germline ends. Germline-derived CDR1 and CDR2 are GTSNPN and SVGIG (reference sequence). This CDR3 is built from 14 residues. CDR3 DNA (partial): TGTGCCTGGAGTGAGGCAGGCCACAATCAGCCC. Translating it yields CAWSEAGHNQP. The complete CDR3 sequence is CAWSEAGHNQPQHF.

The sample holds many counts of this clone. The CDR3 extends 3 residues past the end of the read, so its final part is completed from the germline J gene. The V gene is TRBV5-1, the J gene TRBJ2-2; D unresolved. Germline lookup yields CDR1 SGHRS and CDR2 YFSETQ. Trimming stripped 0 bases from V and 7 bases from J, with 10 bases between. This CDR3 has 14 residues. The CDR3 loop reads CASSLGMAVGELFF. The CDR3 DNA, read in part, is TGCGCCAGCAGCTTGGGGATGGCGGTCGGGGAG.

This clone was counted at least ten times. The sequence runs out 3 residues before the end of the CDR3; the remainder is reconstructed from the germline J gene. Other DNA sequences of this sample code for an identical CDR3. The rearrangement joins TRBV18 to TRBJ2-5; tentative D call: TRBD2 (6 bases). Deletions cut 3 bases from V and 3 bases from J, with 8 bases between. CDR1 KGHSH and CDR2 LQKENI come from the germline V gene. The CDR3 totals 13 residues. The chain's CDR3 is CASSPPGEETQYF. The sequenced CDR3 bases are TGTGCCAGCTCACCCCCGGGGGAAGAGACC.